In its sample, the clone carrying this T cell receptor (beta chain) was seen many times. The antigen is undetermined. Germline CDR1 WSHSY, CDR2 SAAADI. The CDR3 loop spans 15 amino acids. The junction had 8 bases not matched to a gene; V was cut back by 5 bases and J by 3 bases. The sample originates from a study of T cells in Graves' hyperthyroidism and ophthalmopathy. About the study: Any treatment followed the collection of peripheral blood at initial diagnosis. Study-level results: Blood also held most thyroid clonotypes expanded beyond 0.001.

The definition of stable Graves' hyperthyroidism was no ophthalmopathy progression within 18 months. Based on clinical symptoms, serum thyroxine and TRAb, thyroid ultrasound and orbital computed tomography, diagnoses were reached. The investigators amplified TCR beta CDR3 regions from RNA transcripts. HTBI primers were the set used in a first-round RT-PCR of the TCR CDR3. From the multiplex PCR reads, TCRdb called clonotypes with MiXCR, one entry per CDR3 protein. The sample records about 400,000 distinct CDR3 sequences, 15% to 19% being singletons. Input material: blood. The V gene is TRBV10-2, the J gene TRBJ2-7, with 9 bases fitting TRBD2. The TCR sequence derives from a woman between 18 and 30 years old with Graves' hyperthyroidism. The CDR3 loop reads CASSLVGLARYEQYF. The CDR3 bases are TGCGCCAGCAGTTTGGTAGGACTAGCGCGCTACGAGCAGTACTTC.